These 8 T cell receptor beta chains were all obtained from the same sample, sequenced in a study of spatial heterogeneity in lung cancer. Noted time point: sample taken at primary tumor resection. TCRs were sequenced from unsorted whole RNA of tumor, nontumor lung or PBMC. Each CDR3 protein gets one entry after TCRdb re-called the 5' RACE reads with MiXCR. The data show 10,000 to 15,000 distinct CDR3 sequences, approximately 17% seen once. This specimen was PBMCs, taken at surgery. The receptors originated from a male donor with early-stage non-small cell lung cancer.

This clonotype came up many times. V is TRBV7-3 and J is TRBJ2-5, with a tentative D call TRBD1 (7 bases). This CDR3 is built from 15 residues. CDR1 and CDR2 from the germline V gene are SGHTA and FQGTGA. V was pared by 1 base and J by 4 bases, with 13 bases between. The CDR3 protein is CASSLNRGAGETQYF. Here the CDR3 DNA reads TGTGCCAGCAGCTTAAACAGGGGAGCGGGAGAGACCCAGTACTTC. Complete variable domain (other parts from reference TRBV7-3 and TRBJ2-5): GAGVSQTPSNKVTEKGKYVELRCDPISGHTALYWYRQSLGQGPEFLIYFQGTGAADDSGLPNDRFFAVRPEGSVSTLKIQRTERGDSAVYLCASSLNRGAGETQYFGPGTRLLVL.

The chain links TRBV9 to TRBJ2-2; maybe TRBD1 (6 bases). In germline, CDR1 is SGDLS, CDR2 YYNGEE. V lost 4 bases to trimming and J lost 6 bases, with 10 bases between them. CDR3 length: 13 residues. The CDR3 region is CASSLTGPGELFF. In DNA, the CDR3 is TGTGCCAGCAGCCTAACAGGGCCCGGGGAGCTGTTTTTT.

This clonotype was found a few times. The V call is TRBV5-1, the J call TRBJ1-6; 9 nucleotides match TRBD1. Germline V gene lookup returns CDR1 SGHRS and CDR2 YFSETQ. The CDR3 covers 18 residues. The trim removed 1 base at V and 7 bases at J, leaving 12 bases unmatched. In DNA, the CDR3 is TGCGCCAGCAGCTTGAAGGAACAGGGGGCTCTTGACAATTCACCCCTCCACTTT. Translation gives CASSLKEQGALDNSPLHF.

This clonotype was counted between two and nine times. The chain combines TRBV7-2 with TRBJ1-2, with D possibly being TRBD1 (6 bases). In germline, CDR1 is SGHTA, CDR2 FQGNSA. This CDR3 is 18 amino acids long. The V gene lost 4 bases and the J gene lost 0 bases, with 21 bases spanning the gap. The CDR3 sequence: CASSWGAGTYGANYGYTF. Here the CDR3 DNA reads TGTGCCAGCAGCTGGGGTGCCGGGACATACGGAGCTAACTATGGCTACACCTTC.

Many counts were recorded for this clonotype. The chain joins TRBV7-9 to TRBJ1-5; a possible D gene is TRBD1 (5 bases). Germline-derived CDR1 and CDR2 are SEHNR and FQNEAQ (reference sequence). The ends were cut back, 1 base at V and 7 bases at J, with 11 bases in the middle. The CDR3 runs 14 residues. CDR3 coding DNA: TGTGCCAGCAGCTTAGGTCAGGGAGGCCAGCCCCAGCATTTT. This sequence encodes CASSLGQGGQPQHF.

The gene calls are TRBV12-3 or TRBV12-4 and TRBJ2-7; 9 bases agree with TRBD2. With V trimmed by 6 bases and J by 4 bases, 10 bases remained unmatched. This CDR3 is 15 amino acids long. CDR3 in DNA: TGTGCCAGCAGCCACCCCCCTAGCGGGACTTACGAGCAGTACTTC. Protein product: CASSHPPSGTYEQYF.

The count of this clonotype is one. This may arise from a read error, as a much more abundant clone is one base away. The rearrangement uses TRBV7-9 and TRBJ2-7, with a weak D call TRBD1 (6 bases). Germline V gene sequence: CDR1 SEHNR, CDR2 FQNEAQ (reference sequence). The CDR3 length is 14 residues. CDR3 residues: CAGSPPGQTYEQYF. DNA of the CDR3: TGTGCCGGCAGCCCACCGGGACAAACCTACGAGCAGTACTTC. Using reference TRBV7-9 and TRBJ2-7 for the parts outside the CDR3, the full variable domain is DTGVSQNPRHKITKRGQNVTFRCDPISEHNRLYWYRQTLGQGPEFLTYFQNEAQLEKSRLLSDRFSAERPKGSFSTLEIQRTEQGDSAMYLCAGSPPGQTYEQYFGPGTRLTVT.

At least ten counts were recorded for this clonotype. The chain links TRBV28 to TRBJ2-7; D remains ambiguous. The CDR3 sequence is 13 residues long. In germline, CDR1 is MDHEN, CDR2 SYDVKM. V lost 9 bases and J lost 2, with 14 bases in between. The CDR3 sequence: CASMVDSTYEQYF. CDR3 nucleotide sequence: TGTGCCAGTATGGTTGACTCTACCTACGAGCAGTACTTC.